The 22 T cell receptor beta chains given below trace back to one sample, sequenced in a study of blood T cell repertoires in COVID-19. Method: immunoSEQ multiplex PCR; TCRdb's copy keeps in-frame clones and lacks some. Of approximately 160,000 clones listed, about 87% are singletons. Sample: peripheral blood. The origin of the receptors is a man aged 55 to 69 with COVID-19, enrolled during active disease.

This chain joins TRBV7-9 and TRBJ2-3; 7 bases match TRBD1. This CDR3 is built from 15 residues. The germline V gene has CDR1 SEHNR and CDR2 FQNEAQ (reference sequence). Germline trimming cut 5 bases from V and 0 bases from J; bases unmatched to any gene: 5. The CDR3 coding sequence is TGTGCCAGCAGCCCGCGGACAGGAAGCACAGATACGCAGTATTTT. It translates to CASSPRTGSTDTQYF. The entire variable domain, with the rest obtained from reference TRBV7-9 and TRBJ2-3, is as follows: DTGVSQNPRHKITKRGQNVTFRCDPISEHNRLYWYRQTLGQGPEFLTYFQNEAQLEKSRLLSDRFSAERPKGSFSTLEIQRTEQGDSAMYLCASSPRTGSTDTQYFGPGTRLTVL.

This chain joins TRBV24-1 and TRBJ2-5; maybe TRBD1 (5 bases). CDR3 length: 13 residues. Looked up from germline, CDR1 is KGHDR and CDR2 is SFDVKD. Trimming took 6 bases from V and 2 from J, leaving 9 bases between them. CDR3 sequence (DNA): TGTGCCACCAGTAGGGGCGTTCAAGAGACCCAGTACTTC. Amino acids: CATSRGVQETQYF.

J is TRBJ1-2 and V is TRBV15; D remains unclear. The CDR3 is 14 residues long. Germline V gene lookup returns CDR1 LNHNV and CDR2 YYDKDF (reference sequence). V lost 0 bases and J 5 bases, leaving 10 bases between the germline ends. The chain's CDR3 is CATSRDRGMYGYTF. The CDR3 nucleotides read TGTGCCACCAGCAGAGATCGGGGAATGTATGGCTACACCTTC.

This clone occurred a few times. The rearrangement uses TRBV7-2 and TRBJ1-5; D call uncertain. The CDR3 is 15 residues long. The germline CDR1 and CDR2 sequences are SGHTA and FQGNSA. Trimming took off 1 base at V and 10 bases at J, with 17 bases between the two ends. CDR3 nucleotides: TGTGCCAGCAGCTTAGTAGGAGGAAATCAAGCTCCCCAGCATTTT. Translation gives CASSLVGGNQAPQHF.

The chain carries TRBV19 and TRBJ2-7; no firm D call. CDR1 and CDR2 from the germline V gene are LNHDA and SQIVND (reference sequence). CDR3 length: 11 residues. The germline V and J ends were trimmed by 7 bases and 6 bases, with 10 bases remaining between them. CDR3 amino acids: CASTLRSEQYF. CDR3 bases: TGTGCCAGTACCTTACGGTCCGAGCAGTACTTC.

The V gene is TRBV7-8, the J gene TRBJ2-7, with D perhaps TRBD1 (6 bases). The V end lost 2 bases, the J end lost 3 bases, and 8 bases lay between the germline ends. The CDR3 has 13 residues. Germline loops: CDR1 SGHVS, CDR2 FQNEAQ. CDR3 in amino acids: CASSLTGFYEQYF. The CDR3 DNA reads TGTGCCAGCAGCTTAACAGGGTTCTACGAGCAGTACTTC.

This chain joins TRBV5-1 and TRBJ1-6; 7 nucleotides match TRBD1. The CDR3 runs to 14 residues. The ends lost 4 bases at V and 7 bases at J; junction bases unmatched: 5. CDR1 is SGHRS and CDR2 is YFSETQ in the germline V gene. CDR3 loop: CASSPGQTNSPLHF. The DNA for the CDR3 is TGCGCCAGCAGCCCGGGACAGACAAATTCACCCCTCCACTTT.

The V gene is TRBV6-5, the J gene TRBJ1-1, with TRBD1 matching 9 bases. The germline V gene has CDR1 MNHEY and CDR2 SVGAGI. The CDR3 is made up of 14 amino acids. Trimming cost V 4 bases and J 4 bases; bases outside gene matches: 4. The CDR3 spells CASSLQGAGTEAFF. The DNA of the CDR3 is TGTGCCAGCAGTTTACAGGGGGCCGGCACTGAAGCTTTCTTT.

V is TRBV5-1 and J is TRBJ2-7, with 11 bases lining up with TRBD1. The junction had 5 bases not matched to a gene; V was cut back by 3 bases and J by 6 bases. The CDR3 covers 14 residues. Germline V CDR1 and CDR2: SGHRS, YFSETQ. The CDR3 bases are TGCGCCAGCAGCTCTGGGACAGGGGGATTCGAGCAGTACTTC. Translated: CASSSGTGGFEQYF.

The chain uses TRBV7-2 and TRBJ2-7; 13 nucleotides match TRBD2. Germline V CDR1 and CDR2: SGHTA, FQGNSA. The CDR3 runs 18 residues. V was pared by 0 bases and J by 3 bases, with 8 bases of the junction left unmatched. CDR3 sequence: CASSLASGLAGDYYEQYF. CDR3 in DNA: TGTGCCAGCAGCTTAGCCTCTGGACTAGCGGGGGACTACTACGAGCAGTACTTC.

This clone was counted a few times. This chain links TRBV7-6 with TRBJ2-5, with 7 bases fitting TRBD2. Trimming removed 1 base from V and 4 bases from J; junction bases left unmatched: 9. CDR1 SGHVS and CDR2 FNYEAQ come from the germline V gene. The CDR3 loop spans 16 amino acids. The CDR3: CASSLGVGGPVETQYF. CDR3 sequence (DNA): TGTGCCAGCAGCTTAGGGGTGGGAGGGCCGGTAGAGACCCAGTACTTC.

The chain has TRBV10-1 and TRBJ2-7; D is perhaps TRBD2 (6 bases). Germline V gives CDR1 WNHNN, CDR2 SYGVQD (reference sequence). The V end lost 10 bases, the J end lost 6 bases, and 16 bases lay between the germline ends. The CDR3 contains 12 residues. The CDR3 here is CANSRAGGEQYF. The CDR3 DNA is TGCGCCAACAGCCGAGCCGGGGGCGAGCAGTACTTC.

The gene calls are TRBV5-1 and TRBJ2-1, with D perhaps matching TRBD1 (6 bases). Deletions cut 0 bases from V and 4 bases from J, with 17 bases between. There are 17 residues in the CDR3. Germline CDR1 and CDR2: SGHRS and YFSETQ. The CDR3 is CASSLDLGALPYNEQFF. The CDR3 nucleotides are TGCGCCAGCAGCTTGGATTTGGGGGCCTTACCGTACAATGAGCAGTTCTTC.

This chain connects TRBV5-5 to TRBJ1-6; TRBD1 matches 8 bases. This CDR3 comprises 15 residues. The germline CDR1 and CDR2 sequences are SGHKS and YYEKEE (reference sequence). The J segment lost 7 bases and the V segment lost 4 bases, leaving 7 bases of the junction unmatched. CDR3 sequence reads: CASSAFHRGNSPLHF. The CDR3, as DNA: TGTGCCAGCAGCGCTTTTCACAGGGGGAATTCACCCCTCCACTTT.

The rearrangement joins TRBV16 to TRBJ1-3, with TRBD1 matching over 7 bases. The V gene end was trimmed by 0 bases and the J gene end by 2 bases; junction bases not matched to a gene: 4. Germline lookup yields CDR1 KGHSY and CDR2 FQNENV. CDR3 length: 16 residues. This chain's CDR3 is CASSQSGQATGNTIYF. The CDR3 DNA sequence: TGTGCCAGCAGCCAATCAGGACAGGCAACTGGAAACACCATATATTTT.

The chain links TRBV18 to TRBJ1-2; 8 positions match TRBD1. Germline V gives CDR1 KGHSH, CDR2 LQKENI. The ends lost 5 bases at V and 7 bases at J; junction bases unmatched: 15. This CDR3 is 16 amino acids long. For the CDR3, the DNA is TGTGCCAGCTCATCCAACCCCGAGACAGGGGTATCTGGCTACACCTTC. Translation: CASSSNPETGVSGYTF.

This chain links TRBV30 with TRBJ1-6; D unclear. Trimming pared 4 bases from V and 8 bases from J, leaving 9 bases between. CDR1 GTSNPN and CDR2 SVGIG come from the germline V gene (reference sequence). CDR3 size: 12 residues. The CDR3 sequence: CAWMRMDSPLHF. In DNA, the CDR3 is TGTGCCTGGATGCGAATGGATTCACCCCTCCACTTT.

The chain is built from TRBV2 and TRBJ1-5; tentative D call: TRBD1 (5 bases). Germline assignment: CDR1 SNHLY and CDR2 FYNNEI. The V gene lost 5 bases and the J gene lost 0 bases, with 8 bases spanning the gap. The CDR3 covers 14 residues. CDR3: CASSSGGSNQPQHF. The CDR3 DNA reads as TGTGCCAGCAGTTCGGGGGGTAGCAATCAGCCCCAGCATTTT.

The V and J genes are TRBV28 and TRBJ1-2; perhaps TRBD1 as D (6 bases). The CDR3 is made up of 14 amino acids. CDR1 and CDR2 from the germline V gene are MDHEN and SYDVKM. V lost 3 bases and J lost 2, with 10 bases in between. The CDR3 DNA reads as TGTGCCAGCAGTTTGATGGGGGCGAACTATGGCTACACCTTC. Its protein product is CASSLMGANYGYTF.

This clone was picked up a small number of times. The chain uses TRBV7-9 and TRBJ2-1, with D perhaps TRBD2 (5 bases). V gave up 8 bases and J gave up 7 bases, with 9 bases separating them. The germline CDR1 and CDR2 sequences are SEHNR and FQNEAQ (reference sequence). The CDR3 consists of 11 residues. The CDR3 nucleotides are TGTGCCAGCGAACTAGTGAATGAGCAGTTCTTC. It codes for CASELVNEQFF. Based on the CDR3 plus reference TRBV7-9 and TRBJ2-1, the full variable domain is DTGVSQNPRHKITKRGQNVTFRCDPISEHNRLYWYRQTLGQGPEFLTYFQNEAQLEKSRLLSDRFSAERPKGSFSTLEIQRTEQGDSAMYLCASELVNEQFFGPGTRLTVL.

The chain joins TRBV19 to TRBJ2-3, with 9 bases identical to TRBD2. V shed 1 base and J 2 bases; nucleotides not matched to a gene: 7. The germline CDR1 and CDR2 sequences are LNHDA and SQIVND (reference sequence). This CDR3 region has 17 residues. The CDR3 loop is CASSIGWGGGATDTQYF. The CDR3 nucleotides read TGTGCCAGTAGTATAGGATGGGGCGGGGGGGCCACAGATACGCAGTATTTT.

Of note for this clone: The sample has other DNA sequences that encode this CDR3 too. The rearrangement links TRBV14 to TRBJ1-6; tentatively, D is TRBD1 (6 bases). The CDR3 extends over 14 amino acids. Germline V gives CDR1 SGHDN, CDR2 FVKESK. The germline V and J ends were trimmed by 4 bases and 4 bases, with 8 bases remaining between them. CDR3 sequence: CASSRGQYNSPLHF. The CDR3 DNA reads TGTGCCAGCAGCCGTGGACAGTATAATTCACCCCTCCACTTT.